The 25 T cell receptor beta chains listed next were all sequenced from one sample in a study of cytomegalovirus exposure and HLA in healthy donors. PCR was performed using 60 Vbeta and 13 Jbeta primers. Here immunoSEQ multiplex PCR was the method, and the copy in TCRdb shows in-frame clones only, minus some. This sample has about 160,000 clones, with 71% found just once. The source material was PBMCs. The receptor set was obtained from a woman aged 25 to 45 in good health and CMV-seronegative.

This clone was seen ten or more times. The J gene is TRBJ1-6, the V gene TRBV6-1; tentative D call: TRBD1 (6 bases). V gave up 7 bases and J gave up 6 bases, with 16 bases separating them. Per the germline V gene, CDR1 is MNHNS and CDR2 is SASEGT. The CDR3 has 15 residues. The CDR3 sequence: CASTSQTGVNSPLHF. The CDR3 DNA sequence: TGTGCCAGCACCTCGCAGACAGGAGTTAATTCACCCCTCCACTTT.

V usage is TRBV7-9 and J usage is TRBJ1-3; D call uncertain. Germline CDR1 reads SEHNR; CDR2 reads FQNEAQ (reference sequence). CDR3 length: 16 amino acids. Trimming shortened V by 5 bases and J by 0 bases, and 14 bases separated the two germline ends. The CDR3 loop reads CASSKSPVFSGNTIYF. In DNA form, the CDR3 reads TGTGCCAGCAGCAAAAGCCCGGTTTTCTCTGGAAACACCATATATTTT.

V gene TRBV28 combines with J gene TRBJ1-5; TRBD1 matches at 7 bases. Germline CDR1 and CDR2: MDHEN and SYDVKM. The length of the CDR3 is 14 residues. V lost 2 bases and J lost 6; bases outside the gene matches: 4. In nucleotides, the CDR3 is TGTGCCAGCAGTTTAGGAGGGGGCGGTCAGCCCCAGCATTTT. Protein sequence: CASSLGGGGQPQHF.

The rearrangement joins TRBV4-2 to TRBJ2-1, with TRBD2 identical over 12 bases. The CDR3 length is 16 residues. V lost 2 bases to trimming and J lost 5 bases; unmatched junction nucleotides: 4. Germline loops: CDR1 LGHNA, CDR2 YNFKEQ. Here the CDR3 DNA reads TGTGCCAGCAGCCAAACGACTAGCGGGGGAGACAATGAGCAGTTCTTC. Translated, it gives CASSQTTSGGDNEQFF.

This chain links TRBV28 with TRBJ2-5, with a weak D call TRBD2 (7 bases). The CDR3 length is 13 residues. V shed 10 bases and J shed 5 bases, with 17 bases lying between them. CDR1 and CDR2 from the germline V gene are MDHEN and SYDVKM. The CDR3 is CATRTAGRETQYF. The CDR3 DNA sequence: TGTGCCACCCGGACAGCCGGGAGGGAGACCCAGTACTTC.

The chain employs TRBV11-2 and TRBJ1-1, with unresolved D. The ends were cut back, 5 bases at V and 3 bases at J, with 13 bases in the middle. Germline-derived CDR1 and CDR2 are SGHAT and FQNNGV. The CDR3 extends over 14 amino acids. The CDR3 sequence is CASSPGSGYTEAFF. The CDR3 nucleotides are TGTGCCAGCAGCCCGGGGTCGGGTTACACTGAAGCTTTCTTT.

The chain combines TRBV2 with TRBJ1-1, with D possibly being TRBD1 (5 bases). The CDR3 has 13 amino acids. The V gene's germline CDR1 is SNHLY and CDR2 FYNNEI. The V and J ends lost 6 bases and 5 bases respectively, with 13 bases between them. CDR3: CASRRQGGTEAFF. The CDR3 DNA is TGTGCCAGCAGGAGGCAGGGTGGTACTGAAGCTTTCTTT.

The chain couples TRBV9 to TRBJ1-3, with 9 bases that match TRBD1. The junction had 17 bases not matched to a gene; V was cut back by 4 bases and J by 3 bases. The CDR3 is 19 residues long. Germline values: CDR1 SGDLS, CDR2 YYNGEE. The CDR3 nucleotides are TGTGCCAGCAGCCCAAGGGGACAGGGTAATTTTTTGAGTGGAAACACCATATATTTT. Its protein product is CASSPRGQGNFLSGNTIYF.

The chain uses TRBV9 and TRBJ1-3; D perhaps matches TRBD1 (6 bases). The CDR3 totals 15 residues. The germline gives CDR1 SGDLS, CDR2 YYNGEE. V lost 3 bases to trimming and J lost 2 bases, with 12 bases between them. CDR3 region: CASSEGGGAGNTIYF. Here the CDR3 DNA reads TGTGCCAGCAGCGAGGGGGGGGGCGCTGGAAACACCATATATTTT.

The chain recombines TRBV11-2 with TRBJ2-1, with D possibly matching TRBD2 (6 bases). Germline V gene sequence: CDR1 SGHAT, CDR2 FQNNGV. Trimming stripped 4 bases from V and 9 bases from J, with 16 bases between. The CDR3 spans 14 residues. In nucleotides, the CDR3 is TGTGCCAGCAGCTCCTTTTACTCGGAGGGTGAGCAGTTCTTC. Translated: CASSSFYSEGEQFF.

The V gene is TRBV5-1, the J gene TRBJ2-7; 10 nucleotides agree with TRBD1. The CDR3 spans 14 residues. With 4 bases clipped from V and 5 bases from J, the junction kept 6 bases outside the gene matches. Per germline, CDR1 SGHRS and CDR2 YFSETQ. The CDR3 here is CASSLTGGMNEQYF. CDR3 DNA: TGCGCCAGCAGCCTGACAGGGGGCATGAACGAGCAGTACTTC.

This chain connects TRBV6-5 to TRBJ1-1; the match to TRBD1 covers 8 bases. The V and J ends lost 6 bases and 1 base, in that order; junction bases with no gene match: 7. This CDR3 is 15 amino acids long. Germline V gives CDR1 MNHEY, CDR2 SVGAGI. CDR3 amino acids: CASRGHRGANTEAFF. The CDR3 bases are TGTGCCAGCAGAGGACACAGGGGGGCGAACACTGAAGCTTTCTTT.

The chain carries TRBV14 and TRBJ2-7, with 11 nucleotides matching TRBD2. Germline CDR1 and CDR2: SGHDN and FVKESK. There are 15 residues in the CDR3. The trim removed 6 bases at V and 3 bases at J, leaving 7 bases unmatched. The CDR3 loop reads CASSLGLAALYEQYF. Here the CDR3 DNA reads TGTGCCAGCAGTCTGGGACTAGCGGCCCTCTACGAGCAGTACTTC.

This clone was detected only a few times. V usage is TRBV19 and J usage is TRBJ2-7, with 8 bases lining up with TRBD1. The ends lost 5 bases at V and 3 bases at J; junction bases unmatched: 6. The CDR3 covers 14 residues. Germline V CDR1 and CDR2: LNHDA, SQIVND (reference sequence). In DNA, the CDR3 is TGTGCCAGTAGTGCCTATGGACAGGGCTACGAGCAGTACTTC. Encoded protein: CASSAYGQGYEQYF.

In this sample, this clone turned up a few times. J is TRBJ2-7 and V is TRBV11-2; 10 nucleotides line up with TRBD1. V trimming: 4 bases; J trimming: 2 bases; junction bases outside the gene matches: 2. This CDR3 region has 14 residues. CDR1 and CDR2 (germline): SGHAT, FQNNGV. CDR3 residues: CASSSDRGPYEQYF. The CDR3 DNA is TGTGCCAGCAGCTCCGACAGGGGGCCCTACGAGCAGTACTTC.

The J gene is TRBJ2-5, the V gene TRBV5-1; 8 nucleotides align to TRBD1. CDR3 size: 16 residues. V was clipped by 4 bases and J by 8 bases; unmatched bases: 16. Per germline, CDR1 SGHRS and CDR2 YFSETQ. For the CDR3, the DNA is TGCGCCAGCAGCGACCGACAGGGACAGGAAGGACAAACCCAGTACTTC. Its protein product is CASSDRQGQEGQTQYF.

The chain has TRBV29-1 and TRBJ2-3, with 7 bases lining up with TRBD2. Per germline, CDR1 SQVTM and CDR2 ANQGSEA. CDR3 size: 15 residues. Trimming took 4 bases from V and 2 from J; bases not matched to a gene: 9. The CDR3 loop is CSVGRASGYTDTQYF. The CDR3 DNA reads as TGCAGCGTTGGCAGGGCTAGCGGATACACAGATACGCAGTATTTT.

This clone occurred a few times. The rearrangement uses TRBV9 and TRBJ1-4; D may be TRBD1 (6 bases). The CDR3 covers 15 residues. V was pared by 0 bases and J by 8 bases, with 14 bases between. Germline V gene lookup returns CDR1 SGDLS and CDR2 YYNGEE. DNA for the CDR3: TGTGCCAGCAGCGTAGAGGGGGGGAGAGGGGAAAAACTGTTTTTT. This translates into CASSVEGGRGEKLFF.

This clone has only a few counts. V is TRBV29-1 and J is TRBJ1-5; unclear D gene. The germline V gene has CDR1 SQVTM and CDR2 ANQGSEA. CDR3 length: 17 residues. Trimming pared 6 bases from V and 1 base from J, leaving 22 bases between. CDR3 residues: CSVCRSSRVRSNQPQHF. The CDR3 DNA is TGCAGCGTGTGCCGAAGTTCTCGGGTAAGAAGCAATCAGCCCCAGCATTTT. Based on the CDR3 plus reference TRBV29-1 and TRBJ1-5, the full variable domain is SAVISQKPSRDICQRGTSLTIQCQVDSQVTMMFWYRQQPGQSLTLIATANQGSEATYESGFVIDKFPISRPNLTFSTLTVSNMSPEDSSIYLCSVCRSSRVRSNQPQHFGDGTRLSIL.

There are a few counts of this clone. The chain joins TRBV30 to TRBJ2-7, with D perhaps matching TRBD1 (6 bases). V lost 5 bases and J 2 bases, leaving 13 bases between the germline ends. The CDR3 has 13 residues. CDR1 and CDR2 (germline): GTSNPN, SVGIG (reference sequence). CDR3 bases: TGTGCCTGGGCTCCGGGACACACCTACGAGCAGTACTTC. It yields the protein CAWAPGHTYEQYF.

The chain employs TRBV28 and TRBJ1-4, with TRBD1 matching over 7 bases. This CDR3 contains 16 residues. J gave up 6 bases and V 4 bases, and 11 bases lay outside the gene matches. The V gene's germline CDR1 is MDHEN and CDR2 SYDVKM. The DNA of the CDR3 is TGTGCCAGCAGTTCAGACACAGGGGATTGGGATGAAAAACTGTTTTTT. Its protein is CASSSDTGDWDEKLFF.

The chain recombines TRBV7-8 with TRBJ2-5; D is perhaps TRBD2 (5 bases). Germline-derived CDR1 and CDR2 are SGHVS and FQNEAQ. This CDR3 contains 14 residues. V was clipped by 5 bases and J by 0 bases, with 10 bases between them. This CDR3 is CASSQRVYQETQYF. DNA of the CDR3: TGTGCCAGCAGCCAGAGGGTGTACCAAGAGACCCAGTACTTC.

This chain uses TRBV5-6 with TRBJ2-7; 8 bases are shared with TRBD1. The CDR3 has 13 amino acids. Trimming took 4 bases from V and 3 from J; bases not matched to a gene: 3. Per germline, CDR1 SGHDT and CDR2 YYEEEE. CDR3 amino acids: CASSRTGFYEQYF. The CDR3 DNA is TGTGCCAGCAGCAGGACAGGGTTCTACGAGCAGTACTTC.

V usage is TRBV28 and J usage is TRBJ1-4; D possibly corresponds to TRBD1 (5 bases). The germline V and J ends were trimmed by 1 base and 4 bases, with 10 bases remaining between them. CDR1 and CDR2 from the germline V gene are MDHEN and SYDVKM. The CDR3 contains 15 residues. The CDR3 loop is CASSLFDRSNEKLFF. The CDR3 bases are TGTGCCAGCAGTTTATTCGACAGAAGTAATGAAAAACTGTTTTTT.

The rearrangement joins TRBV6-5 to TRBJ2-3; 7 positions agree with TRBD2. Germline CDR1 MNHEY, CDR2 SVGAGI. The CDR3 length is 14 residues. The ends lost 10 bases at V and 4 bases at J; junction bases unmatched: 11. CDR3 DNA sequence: TGTGCCACGGCCCGGGGGGTCCTAGCAGATACGCAGTATTTT. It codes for CATARGVLADTQYF.